The clone carrying this TCR beta chain occurred a few times. Profiled with immunoSEQ multiplex PCR; TCRdb holds only in-frame clones, not every one. This sample has 66,000 or so clones, with more than 65% found just once. The entry originates in a study of OX40 agonist ivuxolimab in advanced cancers. The source was CD4+ or CD8+ T cells sorted from blood, collected in a trial of the OX40 agonist ivuxolimab. This clonotype was sampled from an adult with an advanced solid tumor such as melanoma, head and neck, liver or kidney cancer.

CDR3 amino acids: CASSQDRFGGSGNTIYF. The DNA of the CDR3 is TGTGCCAGCAGCCAAGATCGCTTCGGGGGCTCTGGAAACACCATATATTTT. This chain uses TRBV14 with TRBJ1-3; the D gene is possibly TRBD1 (5 bases). This CDR3 comprises 17 residues. V was clipped by 0 bases and J by 0 bases, with 12 bases between them. CDR1 is SGHDN and CDR2 is FVKESK in the germline V gene.